The T cell receptor (beta chain) described here comes from a study of blood T cell repertoires in COVID-19 (dated by TCRdb to about 2020). Concerning the study at large: Collaborator samples came from the United States, Italy and Spain and covered acute and convalescent phases of COVID-19. The samples were drawn from the first 160 participants of the ongoing ImmuneRACE study and from over a thousand subjects provided by 6 global collaborators. The repertoires were made available in a free public database intended to serve as a resource for research on the immune response to SARS-CoV-2. Nearly every sample came with metadata listing a de-identified subject ID, COVID-19 status, age in years and sex. The prospective study material was composed of cDNA or gDNA derived from T cells, B-cell-depleted T cells, or PBMCs. Where available, HLA class I and class II types were obtained from metadata supplied by the sample provider rather than from assay-based typing. The dataset comprised deeply sampled blood TCRbeta repertoires from subjects exposed to, actively infected with, or recovered from COVID-19.

Study-wide conclusions, independent of this receptor: The amount of clinical and demographic metadata varied by source and participant and was provided uncurated.

The immunoSEQ Assay, a bias-controlled multiplex PCR, was used to amplify TCRbeta CDR3 regions from genomic DNA. The source study handled its data this way. The number of nucleated cells in each sample was estimated by amplification of reference gene primers within the assay. Sequence reads were collapsed and filtered to measure the absolute abundance of every unique TCRbeta CDR3 rearrangement. For each sample, productive Simpson clonality was calculated by taking the square root of Simpson's diversity index across productive rearrangements. TCRdb took this table from immuneACCESS and kept in-frame rearrangements with V and J called. Such tables lack part of the clones; where checked against another copy, unresolved V genes explain under half of the gap, and the rest is unexplained. For V, J and clone size, that table is used; D and trimming come from the DNA. The sample contains around 270,000 clones, 70% to 90% of them found a single time. More than 3.5% of the sample rests with the top ten.

This clone was seen a single time. There is no known antigen for this receptor. Base qualities were left out, and no much larger clone turns up one base away. Participants in the prospective study were aged roughly 18 to 89 years, lived in 20 to 30 United States geographic areas, and enrolled through a virtual design. Cohort assignment in the prospective study relied on participant-reported clinical history from a screening survey and a study questionnaire. ImmuneRACE Cohort 3 recovered participants were defined by two consecutive negative NP/OP PCR tests, healthcare professional clearance, or symptom resolution. Mobile phlebotomists in the prospective study collected whole blood, serum and a nasopharyngeal or oropharyngeal swab from every participant. Participants in the prospective study had the option to provide additional blood draws and questionnaires over a roughly 2-month period. Blood samples from the prospective study were shipped frozen or at room temperature prior to DNA extraction.

The receptor's source is a woman aged 25 to 45 who had recovered from COVID-19. The sequenced material came from PBMCs or T cells enriched from blood (not recorded which).

CDR3 region: CASSSLGQGANQPQHF. The bases are TGTGCCAGCAGTTCCCTCGGACAGGGGGCCAATCAGCCCCAGCATTTT. The chain uses TRBV6-5 and TRBJ1-5, and 11 bases in between align with TRBD1. The germline V gene encodes CDR1 MNHEY and CDR2 SVGAGI. Spanning cysteine to phenylalanine, the CDR3 consists of 16 amino acids. Just the 48-base CDR3 DNA is kept, in frame starting at base 1. Here V drops 4 bases and J drops 3 bases, and the junction holds 5 bases not matched to any gene.